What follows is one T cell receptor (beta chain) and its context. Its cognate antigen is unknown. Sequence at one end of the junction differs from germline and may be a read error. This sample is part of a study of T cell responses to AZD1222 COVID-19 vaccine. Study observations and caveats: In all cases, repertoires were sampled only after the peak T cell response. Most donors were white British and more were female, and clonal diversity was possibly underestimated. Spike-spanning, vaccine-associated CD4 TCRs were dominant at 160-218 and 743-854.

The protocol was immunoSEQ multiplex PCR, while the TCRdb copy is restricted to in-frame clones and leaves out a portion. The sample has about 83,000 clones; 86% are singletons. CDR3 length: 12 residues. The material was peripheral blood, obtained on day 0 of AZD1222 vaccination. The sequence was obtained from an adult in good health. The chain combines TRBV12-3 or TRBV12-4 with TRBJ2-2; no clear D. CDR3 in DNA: TGTGCCAGCACTTTAAACACCGGGGAGCTGTTTTTT. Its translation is CASTLNTGELFF.